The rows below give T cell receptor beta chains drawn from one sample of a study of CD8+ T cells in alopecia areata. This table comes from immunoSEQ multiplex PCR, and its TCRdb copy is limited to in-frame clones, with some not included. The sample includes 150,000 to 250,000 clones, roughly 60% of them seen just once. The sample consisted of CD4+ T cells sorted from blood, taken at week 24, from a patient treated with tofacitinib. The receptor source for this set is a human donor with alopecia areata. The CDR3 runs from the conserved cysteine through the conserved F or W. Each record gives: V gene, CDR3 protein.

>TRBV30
CAWSPQGSYEQYF
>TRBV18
CASSLLDRGGGNQPQHF
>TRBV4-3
CASSQDWAGELGAFF
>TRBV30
CACSPSSTDTQFF
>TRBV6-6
CASSLRLAGTSYEQYF
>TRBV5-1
CASSQGLAGGPSTDTQYF
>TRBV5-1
CASSFYEGWVTEAFF
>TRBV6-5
CASSLRGVNTEAFF
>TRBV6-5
CATRDYGYTF
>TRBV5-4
CASSGQGRNEQYF
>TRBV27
CASSLSQGGGETQYF
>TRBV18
CASSPQGRGNEQFF
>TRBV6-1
CASSGTGAQPQHF
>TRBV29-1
CSVDLELAQRPDTQYF
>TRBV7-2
CASSSGRGEETQYF
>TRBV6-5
CASRSDRAQNTEAFF
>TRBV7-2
CASSLTPTNEKLFF
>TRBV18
CASSPQIDRFSYNEQFF
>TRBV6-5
CASASGSGANVLTF
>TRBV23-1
CASGERGEQFF
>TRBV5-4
CASSLGTATGELFF
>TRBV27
CASSPRGNYGYTF
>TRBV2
CASRDDWEEQPQHF
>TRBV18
CASSPDGSSYNSPLHF
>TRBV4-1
CASSQEWRASYEQYF
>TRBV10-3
CAIGSGSHEQYF
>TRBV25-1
CASIEETQYF
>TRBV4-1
CASSQKPPLGYTF
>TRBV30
CAWSETGSVEPQHF
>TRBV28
CASSFLETQYF
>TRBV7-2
CASSLASETGELFF
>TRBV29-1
CSGRDGGTYNEQFF
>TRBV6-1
CAGKSGRAVNEQFF
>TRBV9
CASSVAGNYGYTF
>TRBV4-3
CASSQAGLRDTQYF
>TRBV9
CASSESLGNEQYF
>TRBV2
CASMGAYEQYF
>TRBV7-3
CASSPDGWSNSPLHF
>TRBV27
CASKQRGEGDEQFF
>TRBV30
CAWRGDRNTGELFF
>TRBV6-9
CASRRIAGGQETQYF
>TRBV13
CASSSRETQYF
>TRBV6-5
CASKGASNTEAFF
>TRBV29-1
CSVDSRGAATEAFF
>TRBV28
CASTWSRVAKNIQYF
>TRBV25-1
CASSDQSTGGYTF
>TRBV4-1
CASSQDRSVGDRTYEQYF
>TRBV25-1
CASSELWGGDTQYF
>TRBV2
CASIPDRGQETQYF
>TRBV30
CAWITSLGGYF
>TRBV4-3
CASSQVSNSYEQYF
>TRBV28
CASSSDVRGYTF
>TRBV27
CASTDTSGSYLDFSYNEQFF